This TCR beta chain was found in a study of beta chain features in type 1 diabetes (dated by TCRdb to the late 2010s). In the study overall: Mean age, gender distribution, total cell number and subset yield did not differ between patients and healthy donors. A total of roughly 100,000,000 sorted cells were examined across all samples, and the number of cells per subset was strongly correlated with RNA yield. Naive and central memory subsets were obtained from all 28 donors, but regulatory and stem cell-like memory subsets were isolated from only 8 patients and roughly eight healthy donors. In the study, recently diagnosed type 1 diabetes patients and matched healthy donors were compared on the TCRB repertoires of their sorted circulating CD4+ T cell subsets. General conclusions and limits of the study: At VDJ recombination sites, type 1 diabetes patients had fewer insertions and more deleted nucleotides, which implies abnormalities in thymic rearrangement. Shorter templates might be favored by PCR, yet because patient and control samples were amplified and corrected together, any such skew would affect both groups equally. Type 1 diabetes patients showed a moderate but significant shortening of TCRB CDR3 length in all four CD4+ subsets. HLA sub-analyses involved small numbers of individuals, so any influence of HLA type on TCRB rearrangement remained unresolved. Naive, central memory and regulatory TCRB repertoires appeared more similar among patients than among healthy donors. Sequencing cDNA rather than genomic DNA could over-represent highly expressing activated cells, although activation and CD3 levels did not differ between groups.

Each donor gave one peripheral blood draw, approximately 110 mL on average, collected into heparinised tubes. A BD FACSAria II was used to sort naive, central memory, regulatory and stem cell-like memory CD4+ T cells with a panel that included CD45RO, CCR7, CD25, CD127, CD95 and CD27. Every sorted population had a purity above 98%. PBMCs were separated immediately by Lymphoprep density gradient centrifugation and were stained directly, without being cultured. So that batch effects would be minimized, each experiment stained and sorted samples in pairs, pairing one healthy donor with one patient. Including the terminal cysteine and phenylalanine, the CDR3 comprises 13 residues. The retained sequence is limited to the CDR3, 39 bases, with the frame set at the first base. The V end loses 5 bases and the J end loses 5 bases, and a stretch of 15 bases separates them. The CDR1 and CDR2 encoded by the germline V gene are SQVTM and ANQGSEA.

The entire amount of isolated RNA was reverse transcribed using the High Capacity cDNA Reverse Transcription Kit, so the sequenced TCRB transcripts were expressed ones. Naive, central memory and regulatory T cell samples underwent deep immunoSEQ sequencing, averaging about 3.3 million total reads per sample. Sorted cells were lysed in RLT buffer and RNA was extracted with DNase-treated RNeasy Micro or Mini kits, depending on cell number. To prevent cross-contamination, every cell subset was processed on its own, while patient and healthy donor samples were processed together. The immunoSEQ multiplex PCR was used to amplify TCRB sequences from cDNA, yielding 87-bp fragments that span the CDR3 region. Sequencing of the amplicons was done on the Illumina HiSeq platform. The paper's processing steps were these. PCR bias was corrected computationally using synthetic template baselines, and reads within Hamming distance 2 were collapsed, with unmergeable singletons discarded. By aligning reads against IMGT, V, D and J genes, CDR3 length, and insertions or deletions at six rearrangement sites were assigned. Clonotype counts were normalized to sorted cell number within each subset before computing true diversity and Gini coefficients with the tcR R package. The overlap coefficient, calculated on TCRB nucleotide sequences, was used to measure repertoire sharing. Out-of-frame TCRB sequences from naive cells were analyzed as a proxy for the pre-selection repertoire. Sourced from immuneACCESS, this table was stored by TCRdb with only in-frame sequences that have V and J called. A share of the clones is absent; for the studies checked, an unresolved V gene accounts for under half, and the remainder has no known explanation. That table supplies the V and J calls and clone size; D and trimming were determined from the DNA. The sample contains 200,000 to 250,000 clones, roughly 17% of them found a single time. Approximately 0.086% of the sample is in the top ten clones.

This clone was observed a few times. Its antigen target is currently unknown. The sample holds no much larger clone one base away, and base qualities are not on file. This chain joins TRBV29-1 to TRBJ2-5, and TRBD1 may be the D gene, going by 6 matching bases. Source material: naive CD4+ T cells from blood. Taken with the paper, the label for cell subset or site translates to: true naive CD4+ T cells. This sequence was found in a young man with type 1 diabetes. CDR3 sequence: CSVRQGLGETQYF. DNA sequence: TGCAGCGTTCGTCAGGGGCTGGGGGAGACCCAGTACTTC.